The T cell receptor beta chain described here comes from a study of blood T cell repertoires in COVID-19. Method: immunoSEQ multiplex PCR; TCRdb's copy keeps in-frame clones and lacks some. The table shows about 210,000 clones, with 88% occurring only once. Trimming removed 9 bases at V and 5 bases at J, with 23 bases between. The CDR3 spans 16 residues. Germline V gives CDR1 MDHEN, CDR2 SYDVKM. The rearrangement joins TRBV28 to TRBJ2-1, with D perhaps TRBD2 (6 bases). The receptor comes from a man between 40 and 49 years old with acute or convalescent COVID-19. The sample consisted of peripheral blood. This CDR3 reads CASVGLRGWADNEQFF. CDR3 nucleotide sequence: TGTGCCAGTGTGGGACTCCGAGGATGGGCGGACAATGAGCAGTTCTTC.